This T cell receptor (beta chain) appears in the sequencing data of a study of vaccination and CD4 T cells after COVID-19 (dated by TCRdb to 2022 to 2024). A note on the overall study: SARS-CoV-2 positivity had been established in the convalescent patients by nasal swab PCR, and mild disease was recorded in several of these patients and severe disease in one. In the convalescent cohort there were six males and four females, among whom were two Hispanic individuals, seven Caucasians, two Asians and one multiracial person. Each participant got two doses of either the Pfizer-BioNTech BNT162b2 vaccine (n=8) or the Moderna mRNA-1273 vaccine (n=2). Post-COVID blood samples were collected from convalescent patients a median of roughly 100 days after diagnosis, with a range of roughly 30 to 161 days. Post-vaccine blood samples were taken a median of 72 days after the second vaccine dose, with a range of 14 to 241 days. The cultures were stimulated with overlapping spike peptide pools from SARS-CoV-2 and from the common cold coronaviruses HCoV-NL63, HCoV-OC43 and HCoV-229E. As controls, cultures received a CEFX viral epitope pool (the positive control), an HIV-1 Nef peptide pool (the negative control), or no peptide at all. In nine to eleven COVID-19 convalescent patients and several infection-naive healthy vaccine recipients, researchers compared the spike-specific CD4+ TCR repertoire from before mRNA vaccination with the repertoire from after. The paper's findings and limits, for the study overall: An increase in the median number of SARS-CoV-2-reactive clonotypes from approximately 20 after infection to roughly 38 after vaccination was observed, but the change was not found to be significant. The number of convalescent patients in the study was relatively small, and the study did not examine early timepoints following natural infection. Of the vaccine-specific clones found in convalescent patients, nearly all (304 of 307) were mono-reactive for SARS-CoV-2 spike instead of being cross-reactive with common cold coronaviruses. In convalescent patients, a median approximately 90% of post-vaccine SARS-CoV-2-reactive clones were detected only after vaccination, suggesting vaccine-specific priming.

This clonotype was seen a few times. Its antigen is currently not known. No per-base quality is available; no much larger clone lies one base away. Library method: PCR. DNA from cultured CD4+ T cells underwent TCR sequencing with the Oncomine TCR Beta short-read assay at the Johns Hopkins FTIC core. The QIAamp micro DNA kit was used to extract genomic DNA from the cultured CD4+ T cells. Oncomine TCR Beta libraries from cultured CD4+ T cells were pooled with unique dual indexes and sequenced on an Illumina iSeq 100. Per the source publication's procedure: Non-productive sequences were filtered out, and CDR3s that did not start with C, did not end with F or W, or were shorter than 7 amino acids were discarded. Antigen-specific clonotypes were identified with the MANAFEST web application by comparing peptide-stimulated wells with reference and other culture wells. For a clone to be called positive, the clone needed an FDR below 0.05, an odds ratio above 5, and a productive frequency above 0.1% in at least two of three replicate wells. Cross-reactive clonotypes were defined as significantly expanded in both SARS-CoV-2 spike wells and at least one common cold coronavirus spike condition. Using R version 3.6.1, CDR3 homology was evaluated through Levenshtein distances (stringdist) along with unrooted phylogenetic trees (ape). The raw public data were reprocessed by TCRdb itself: fastp quality trimming at Q25, MiXCR clonotype calling, in-frame beta chains only. Rows with a matching CDR3 protein are joined into one entry that keeps the most common DNA and genes. TCRdb, not the authors, supplied the V and J calls. Counted in this sample were about 7,200 distinct CDR3 sequences; about 59% of them appeared once. 30% to 35% of the sample belongs to the ten largest clones.

The treatment or condition label, as the study defines it: approximately nine-day PBMC culture with coronavirus spike peptide pools or control peptides (ViraFEST assay). The ViraFEST assay was used in the study, in which antigen-specific T cells were expanded with peptide pools and expanded clonotypes were subsequently identified by TCR sequencing. The positive SARS-CoV-2 PCR tests of the convalescent patients were dated from March to December 2020, before the Alpha, Beta and Delta variants emerged in the United States. PBMCs were cultured at around 2 million per well in IMDM supplemented with 5% human AB serum and about 9.5 IU/ml IL-2, with around 10 ug/ml peptide pools added. On days 3 and 7, half of the culture medium was replaced with fresh IL-2-containing medium. After 10 to 11 days of culture, CD4+ T cells were isolated by negative selection with the EasySep CD4+ T cell isolation kit. Ficoll-Paque Plus gradient centrifugation was used to isolate PBMCs from whole blood, and the isolated PBMCs were then either used fresh or cryopreserved at -140C. In general, triplicate wells were set up for every culture condition.

The germline ends are 7 bases apart after V is trimmed by 3 bases and J by 0 bases. The CDR3 spans 14 residues, from the cysteine through the phenylalanine. Only the CDR3 DNA is retained, 42 bases long and in frame from the first base. Via the germline V gene (reference sequence), CDR1 is LNHNV and CDR2 YYDKDF. The sequence was obtained from a human donor who had recovered from COVID-19. The material sequenced was CD4+ T cells from blood, cultured in vitro. The rearranged segments are TRBV15 and TRBJ2-3; no D gene can be assigned with confidence. The sequenced DNA is TGTGCCACCAGCAGGGAGCTAAGCACAGATACGCAGTATTTT. The resulting protein is CATSRELSTDTQYF.